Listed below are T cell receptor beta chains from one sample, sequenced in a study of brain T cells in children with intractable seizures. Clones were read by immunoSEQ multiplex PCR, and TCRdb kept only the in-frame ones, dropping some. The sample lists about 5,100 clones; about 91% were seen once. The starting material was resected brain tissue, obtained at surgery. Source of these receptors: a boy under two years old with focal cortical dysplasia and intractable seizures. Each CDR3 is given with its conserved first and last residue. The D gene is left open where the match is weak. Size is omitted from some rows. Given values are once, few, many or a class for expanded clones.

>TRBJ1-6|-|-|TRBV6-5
CASSYAWGLYNSPLHF
TGTGCCAGCAGTTACGCCTGGGGACTGTATAATTCACCCCTCCACTTT
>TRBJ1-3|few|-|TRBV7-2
CASSLQGNGNTIYF
TGTGCCAGCAGCTTACAGGGGAACGGAAACACCATATATTTT
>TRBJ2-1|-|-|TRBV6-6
CASSFLGEQFF
TGTGCCAGCAGTTTTTTGGGTGAGCAGTTCTTC
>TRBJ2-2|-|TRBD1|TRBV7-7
CASSSSRGKNTGELFF
TGTGCCAGCAGCTCATCCAGGGGGAAGAACACCGGGGAGCTGTTTTTT
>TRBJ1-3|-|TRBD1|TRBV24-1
CATSHPQGGTGNTIYF
TGTGCCACCAGTCACCCACAGGGGGGGACTGGAAACACCATATATTTT
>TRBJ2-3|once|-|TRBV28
CASSADTQYF
TGTGCCAGCTCAGCAGATACGCAGTATTTT
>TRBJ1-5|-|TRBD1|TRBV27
CASSTRTGGNQPQHF
TGTGCCAGCAGTACCCGGACAGGGGGCAATCAGCCCCAGCATTTT
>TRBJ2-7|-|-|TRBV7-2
CASSTNSIASSYEQYF
TGTGCCAGCAGCACAAACTCCATAGCTAGCTCCTACGAGCAGTACTTC
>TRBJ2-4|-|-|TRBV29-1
CSVEEGGAKNIQYF
TGCAGCGTTGAGGAAGGGGGAGCCAAAAACATTCAGTACTTC
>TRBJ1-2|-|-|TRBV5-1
CASSRPEEGVNYGYTF
TGCGCCAGCAGTCGCCCGGAAGAGGGGGTTAACTATGGCTACACCTTC
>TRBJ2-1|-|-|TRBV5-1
CASSLYNEQFF
TGCGCCAGCAGCTTGTACAATGAGCAGTTCTTC
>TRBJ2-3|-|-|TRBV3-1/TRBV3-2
CASSQEAAPDTQYF
TGTGCCAGCAGCCAAGAAGCGGCCCCAGATACGCAGTATTTT
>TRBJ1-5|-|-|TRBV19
CASSGWVFSNQPQHF
TGTGCCAGTAGTGGGTGGGTTTTTAGCAATCAGCCCCAGCATTTT
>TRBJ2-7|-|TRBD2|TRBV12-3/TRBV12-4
CASSNGLASEQYF
TGTGCCAGCAGCAATGGACTAGCGAGCGAGCAGTACTTC
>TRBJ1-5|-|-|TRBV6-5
CASNPGDRRYQPQHF
TGTGCCAGCAACCCCGGTGACAGGAGATATCAGCCCCAGCATTTT
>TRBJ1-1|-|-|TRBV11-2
CASSLVGGNTEAFF
TGTGCCAGCAGCTTAGTTGGAGGGAACACTGAAGCTTTCTTT
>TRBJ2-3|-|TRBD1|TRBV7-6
CASSFPRDSSTDTQYF
TGTGCCAGCAGCTTCCCACGGGACAGCAGCACAGATACGCAGTATTTT
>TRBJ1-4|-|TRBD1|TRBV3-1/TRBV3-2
CASSQGPASSSGTGGATNEKLFF
TGTGCCAGCAGCCAAGGACCAGCATCATCGTCCGGGACAGGGGGCGCTACTAATGAAAAACTGTTTTTT
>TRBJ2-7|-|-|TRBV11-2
CASSLVGSGNSYEQYF
TGTGCCAGCAGCTTAGTAGGGTCGGGAAACTCCTACGAGCAGTACTTC